Listed below are T cell receptor beta chains from one sample, sequenced in a study of blood T cell repertoires in COVID-19. Clones were read by immunoSEQ multiplex PCR, and TCRdb kept only the in-frame ones, dropping some. In the table there are around 150,000 clones, around 82% of which are singletons. Sample: peripheral blood. The source is a man aged 55-75 years with acute or convalescent COVID-19. Each CDR3 is given with its conserved first and last residue. D genes are given only for firm matches. Rows may omit the clone size; those that give it use once, few, many or a size class.

D	size	J	V	DNA	CDR3
TRBD2	NA	TRBJ2-2	TRBV7-8	TGTGCCAGCAGCTTAGTGGCGGGAGGGAACACCGGGGAGCTGTTTTTT	CASSLVAGGNTGELFF
TRBD2	NA	TRBJ2-1	TRBV30	TGTGCCCGGTCGACTAGCAGGTACAATGAGCAGTTCTTC	CARSTSRYNEQFF
TRBD2	once	TRBJ2-2	TRBV5-6	TGTGCCCGCAGCCCGGCGGCGGGGGGGGAAACCGGGGAGCTGTTTTTT	CARSPAAGGETGELFF
NA	NA	TRBJ2-2	TRBV11-2	TGTGCCAGCAGCTTAGGGGCCAGGGTGCGGACCGGGGAGCTGTTTTTT	CASSLGARVRTGELFF
TRBD2	few	TRBJ2-7	TRBV5-8	TGTGCCAGCAGCTTGGTCGCGGGGGAGGGTGAGCAGTACTTC	CASSLVAGEGEQYF
TRBD2	NA	TRBJ2-7	TRBV11-2	TGTGCCAGCAGCCTCTTTTGGACTAGCGGCTACGAGCAGTACTTC	CASSLFWTSGYEQYF
TRBD2	NA	TRBJ2-5	TRBV5-4	TGTGCCAGCAGCTTGGCCGGGGGGGGCCCTCGGTACTTC	CASSLAGGGPRYF
NA	NA	TRBJ2-5	TRBV5-1	TGCGCCAGCAGCCCCCGGGACCAAGAGACCCAGTACTTC	CASSPRDQETQYF
NA	NA	TRBJ2-1	TRBV20-1	TGCAGTGCTAGTACCCAGGGCCCCCTCTCCTACAATGAGCAGTTCTTC	CSASTQGPLSYNEQFF
TRBD1	NA	TRBJ1-4	TRBV7-2	TGTGCCAGCAGCCGTGGACAGGGTAGAGAAAAACTGTTTTTT	CASSRGQGREKLFF
NA	NA	TRBJ2-7	TRBV11-2	TGTGCCAGCAGAGAGGACCACCAGGGATCCTACGAGCAGTACTTC	CASREDHQGSYEQYF
NA	few	TRBJ2-7	TRBV21-1	TGTGCCAGCAGCAAATTCCGGGGAGGGACGGACGAGCAGTACTTC	CASSKFRGGTDEQYF
NA	NA	TRBJ1-1	TRBV10-2	TGCGCCAGCAGTAACAGGTACCCTCCAGAAGCTTTCTTT	CASSNRYPPEAFF
TRBD2	NA	TRBJ2-1	TRBV7-9	TGTGCCAGCAGCTTAGTGGCTAGCGGGAGTGATGAGCAGTTCTTC	CASSLVASGSDEQFF
NA	NA	TRBJ2-2	TRBV6-5	TGTGCCAGCAGCCATCGAGGAAGAAACACCGGGGAGCTGTTTTTT	CASSHRGRNTGELFF
NA	few	TRBJ2-7	TRBV3-1/TRBV3-2	TGTGCCAGCAGCCAACCCCGGAGCCCGATCTACGAGCAGTACTTC	CASSQPRSPIYEQYF
TRBD1	NA	TRBJ1-3	TRBV29-1	TGCAGCGTTGAAGGGACAGGGTCTGGAAACACCATATATTTT	CSVEGTGSGNTIYF
TRBD1	NA	TRBJ1-2	TRBV7-2	TGTGCCAGCAGCCAGGGACAGGCCTATGGCTACACCTTC	CASSQGQAYGYTF